The text below deals with one T cell receptor (beta chain). Its antigen is still unknown. The V end was cut by 5 bases, the J end by 8 bases, with 21 bases between. This CDR3 has 15 amino acids. CDR1 is MNHEY and CDR2 is SVGAGI in the germline V gene. This entry is derived from a study of T cell responses to AZD1222 COVID-19 vaccine. In the study overall: Analyses pooled second doses at about 4 or about 12 weeks.

Regarding the study as a whole: The breadth and depth of Spike-specific TCRs increased once two AZD1222 doses had been given. Unmutated regions of variants are reportedly targeted by nearly half of spike-specific TCRs. With dominance at 160-218 and 743-854, vaccine-associated CD4 TCRs spanned spike.

Here immunoSEQ multiplex PCR was the method, and the copy in TCRdb shows in-frame clones only, minus some. The sample gives about 120,000 clones, roughly 90% of which show up once; approximately 3.5% is in the top ten. This receptor was obtained from an adult in good health. The chain couples TRBV6-5 to TRBJ1-1, with D perhaps matching TRBD1 (6 bases). The sequencing used peripheral blood, collected on day 0 of AZD1222 vaccination. Here the CDR3 reads CASSIMRQEKEEAFF. In DNA, the CDR3 is TGTGCCAGCAGTATTATGCGACAGGAGAAGGAAGAAGCTTTCTTT.